The rows below give T cell receptor beta chains drawn from one sample of a study of identical twins. TCRdb ran MiXCR on the 5' RACE reads and lists one entry per CDR3 protein. Of roughly 690,000 distinct CDR3 sequences in the sample, around 21% were seen once. The same sample was also used in a study of T cells expressing NK-cell markers.

Sequencing input: PBMCs. The source of these receptors is a woman under 30 in good health. CDR3s include the opening cysteine and the closing phenylalanine or tryptophan. The D gene is left open where the match is weak. The listing skips clone size in some rows; elsewhere it reads once, few, many or a size class.

14	NA	TRBJ1-2	TRBV20-1	NA	TGCAGTGCTAGTGGGCTGCAGGGGAACTATGGCTACACCTTC	CSASGLQGNYGYTF
14	few	TRBJ2-7	TRBV5-1	NA	TGCGCCAGCAGACGCGGCCCCTCCCTCTACGAGCAGTACTTC	CASRRGPSLYEQYF
14	NA	TRBJ1-2	TRBV20-1	TRBD1	TGCAGTGCCAGTAGGGACAGGGGGACCTATGGCTACACCTTC	CSASRDRGTYGYTF
15	few	TRBJ1-2	TRBV5-6	NA	TGTGCCAGCAGCTTGAGGGACCGCGAGTTTATCGGCTACACCTTC	CASSLRDREFIGYTF
14	many	TRBJ2-5	TRBV12-3/TRBV12-4	NA	TGTGCCAGCAGTTTTAATTCCCGACGCGAGACCCAGTACTTC	CASSFNSRRETQYF
13	few	TRBJ2-7	TRBV24-1	NA	TGTGCCACCAGTGAAACGGGGGTCGGCGAGCAGTACTTC	CATSETGVGEQYF
13	NA	TRBJ2-7	TRBV6-2/TRBV6-3	NA	TGTGCCAGCCAAAGGACGGTACCCTACGAGCAGTACTTC	CASQRTVPYEQYF
14	NA	TRBJ2-7	TRBV29-1	TRBD1	TGCAGCGTTGAAGGGACAGGGCCCTACTACGAGCAGTACTTC	CSVEGTGPYYEQYF
14	few	TRBJ2-2	TRBV4-3	NA	TGCGCCAGCAGCCTACTAACAGGGACCGGGGAGCTGTTTTTT	CASSLLTGTGELFF
16	NA	TRBJ2-1	TRBV2	TRBD2	TGTGCCAGCAGTACGACTAGCGGGGTGTCCTACAATGAGCAGTTCTTC	CASSTTSGVSYNEQFF
16	NA	TRBJ2-5	TRBV3-1	NA	TGTGCCAGCAGCCAAGAAGGCATCGCGGGGTCTGAGACCCAGTACTTC	CASSQEGIAGSETQYF
15	NA	TRBJ2-2	TRBV6-2/TRBV6-3	NA	TGTGCCAGCAGTTACCTCTGGGGCTCCACCGGGGAGCTGTTTTTT	CASSYLWGSTGELFF
14	NA	TRBJ2-3	TRBV12-5	NA	TGTGCTAGTGGCCCGCCGGACGCCAGAGATACGCAGTATTTT	CASGPPDARDTQYF
13	few	TRBJ2-1	TRBV25-1	TRBD2	TGTGCCAGCAGTGTTACCGGGAGGGGTGAGCAGTTCTTC	CASSVTGRGEQFF
16	few	TRBJ2-6	TRBV10-1	NA	TGCGCCAGCAGTGAGACCAAGGAGTATGGGGCCAACGTCCTGACTTTC	CASSETKEYGANVLTF
13	NA	TRBJ1-1	TRBV29-1	TRBD1	TGCAGCGTATCTACAGGGGGCAGGGCTGAAGCTTTCTTT	CSVSTGGRAEAFF
13	few	TRBJ2-3	TRBV2	TRBD2	TGTGCCAGCAGGCCGACTAGCGGGGGGCCGCAGTATTTT	CASRPTSGGPQYF